This T cell receptor beta chain was captured in a study of beta chain features in type 1 diabetes. Overall study findings and caveats: Unsettled here was the matter of whether HLA type influences TCRB rearrangement. Shorter TCRB CDR3s, moderately but significantly so, were found in Type 1 diabetes patients in all four CD4+ subsets.

Sequenced material consisted of expressed TCRB transcripts (all of the isolated RNA was reverse transcribed). The method was immunoSEQ multiplex PCR; TCRdb's version includes in-frame clones alone and lacks a portion of them. The data contain 680,000 or so clones, roughly an eighth of them singletons. Trimming at V came to 5 bases and at J to 0 bases, leaving 5 bases not matched to a gene. From germline, CDR1 is SGHAT and CDR2 FQNNGV. There are 15 residues in the CDR3. This clone was seen a few times. Antigen: not known. Sampling consisted of one heparinised blood draw per donor, averaging approximately 120 mL.

The specimen was naive CD4+ T cells from blood. V gene TRBV11-2 combines with J gene TRBJ1-2, with TRBD1 matching over 8 bases. The source is a man aged 18 to 30 with type 1 diabetes. CDR3 protein: CASSAHRGTNYGYTF. Written as DNA, the CDR3 is TGTGCCAGCAGCGCCCACAGGGGGACTAACTATGGCTACACCTTC.